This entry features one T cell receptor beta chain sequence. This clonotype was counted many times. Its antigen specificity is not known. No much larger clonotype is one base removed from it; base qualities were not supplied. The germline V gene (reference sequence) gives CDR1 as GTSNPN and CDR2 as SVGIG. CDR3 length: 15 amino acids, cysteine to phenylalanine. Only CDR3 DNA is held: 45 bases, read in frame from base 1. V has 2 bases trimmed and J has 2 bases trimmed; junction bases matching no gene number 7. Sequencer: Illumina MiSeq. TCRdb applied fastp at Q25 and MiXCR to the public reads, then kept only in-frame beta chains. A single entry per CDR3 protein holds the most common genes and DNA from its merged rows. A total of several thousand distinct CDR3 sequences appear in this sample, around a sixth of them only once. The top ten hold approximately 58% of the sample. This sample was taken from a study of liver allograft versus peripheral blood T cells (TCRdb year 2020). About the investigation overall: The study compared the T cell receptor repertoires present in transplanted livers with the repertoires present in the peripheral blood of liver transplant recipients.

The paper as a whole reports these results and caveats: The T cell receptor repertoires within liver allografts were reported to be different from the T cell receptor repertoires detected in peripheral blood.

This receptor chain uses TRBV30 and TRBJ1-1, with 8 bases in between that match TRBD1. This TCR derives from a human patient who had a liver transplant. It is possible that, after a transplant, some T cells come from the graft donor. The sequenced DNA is TGTGCCTGGAGTATTACAGGGGGACCCAACACTGAAGCTTTCTTT. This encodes CAWSITGGPNTEAFF.